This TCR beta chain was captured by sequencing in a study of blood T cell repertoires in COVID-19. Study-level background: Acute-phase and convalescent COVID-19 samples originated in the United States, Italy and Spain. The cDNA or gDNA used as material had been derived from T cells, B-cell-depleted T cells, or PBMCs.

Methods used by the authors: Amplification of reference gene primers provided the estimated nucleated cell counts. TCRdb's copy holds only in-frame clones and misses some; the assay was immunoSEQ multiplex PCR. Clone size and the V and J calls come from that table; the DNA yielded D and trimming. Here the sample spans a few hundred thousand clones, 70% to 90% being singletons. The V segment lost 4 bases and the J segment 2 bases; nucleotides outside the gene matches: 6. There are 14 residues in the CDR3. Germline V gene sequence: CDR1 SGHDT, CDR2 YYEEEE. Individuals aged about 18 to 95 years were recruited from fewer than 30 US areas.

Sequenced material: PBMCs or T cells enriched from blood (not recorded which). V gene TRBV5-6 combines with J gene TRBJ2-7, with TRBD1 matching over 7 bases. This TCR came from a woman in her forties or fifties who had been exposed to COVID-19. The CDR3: CASSPQGIAYEQYF. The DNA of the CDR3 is TGTGCCAGCAGCCCACAGGGGATTGCCTACGAGCAGTACTTC.